This T cell receptor (beta chain) was identified in a study of early T cells in non-severe SARS-CoV-2 infection. Study-wide background: Sequencing of unsorted whole blood was done on bulk RNA, leaving chains unpaired.

The CDR3 contains 14 residues. Trimming pared 2 bases from V and 2 bases from J, leaving 10 bases between. Using its own MiXCR run on the 5' RACE reads, TCRdb lists one record per CDR3 protein. Seen here are approximately 70,000 distinct CDR3 sequences, less than 15% observed once, and the top ten hold roughly 5%. This clonotype was obtained from an adult who was a healthcare worker with PCR-confirmed SARS-CoV-2 infection or an uninfected control (not recorded which). This rearrangement joins TRBV12-3 or TRBV12-4 to TRBJ2-7; D call uncertain. The specimen was whole blood. CDR3 nucleotides: TGTGCCAGCAGTTTATGGACGGTGGCCTACGAGCAGTACTTC. Amino acid sequence: CASSLWTVAYEQYF.